This entry describes one T cell receptor beta chain. It has no known antigen specificity. Base quality data are lacking; no much larger clone is found one base away. This sample was included in a study of T cell responses to AZD1222 COVID-19 vaccine (dated by TCRdb to the early 2020s). In the study overall: AZD1222 recipients given second doses at about 4 weeks or at about 12 weeks were pooled, since spike-specific TCR depth and breadth were not found to differ between the two schedules. Trial participants were enrolled by age into 18-55, 56-69 and 70-plus year subgroups, with approximately 150, 30 and 60 TCR-sequenced participants respectively. TCR sequencing was performed for over 230 trial participants, of whom roughly 200 were given two doses of AZD1222 and around 26 were given two doses of MenACWY control vaccine. The full study reports these points: Conclusions about previously exposed vaccinees were limited because only a handful of AZD1222 recipients were SARS-CoV-2 seropositive at baseline. Most participants were white British and females outnumbered males, and the authors suggested that clonal diversity may have been underestimated. Because no day 14 peak-response samples were available, the repertoires could be characterized only after the peak T cell response. Reportedly, almost half of the unique spike-specific TCRs recognized epitopes lying outside the regions that are mutated in the B.1.351 and B.1.1.7 variants. CD4 TCRs associated with the vaccine covered the entire spike protein, and the dominant responses were in regions 160-218 and 743-854. After two AZD1222 doses, spike-specific TCR breadth and depth were significantly higher than at day 0 and than in MenACWY recipients. The 56-69-year group was small, and its depth increase did not reach significance, likely because of low power.

The CDR3 regions of human TCRbeta chains were subjected to immunosequencing. Per the original workflow: TCRs in the repertoires were matched against a reference library of SARS-CoV-2-specific TCRs that had been generated with the MIRA antigen-specificity platform. Breadth was defined as the fraction of unique TCRs that were SARS-CoV-2-associated, and depth was defined as the fraction of total T cells that were SARS-CoV-2-associated. Using the MIRA data, each spike-specific TCR was mapped to the spike region that the TCR reacts to and placed in a CD4 or CD8 class. Log10-transformed breadth and depth values were compared by one-way ANOVA with Sidak's multiple comparisons tests. Drawn from immuneACCESS, this table holds only the in-frame rearrangements with V and J called that TCRdb kept. Clones are partly lost; checked studies trace under half to an unresolved V gene and leave the rest unexplained. V and J calls and clone size follow that table, whereas D and trimming were derived from the DNA. The sample profile shows roughly 65,000 clones; around nine tenths of them were found once. The top ten clones comprise 7.5% to 9.5% of the sample.

The time point label for this specimen denotes: baseline before first vaccination. Samples from vaccinated people were obtained from the UK trials COV001 and COV002, which included a single-blind randomized controlled phase 2/3 trial of AZD1222 (ChAdOx1 nCoV-19) in healthy adults. Trial participant PBMC samples were collected at day 0 and day 28 after the second dose for TCRbeta chain sequencing. CDR1 and CDR2 (SGHTA, FQGNSA) derive from the germline V gene. Between the V and J ends, shortened by 5 bases and 7 bases respectively, the junction contains 23 bases. The CDR3, from cysteine to phenylalanine, totals 17 residues. The kept DNA is CDR3 alone, 51 bases in frame from the first base.

Here the sequenced sample was peripheral blood, taken on day 0 of AZD1222 vaccination. Recombination connected TRBV7-2 to TRBJ2-2; the D gene is possibly TRBD1 or TRBD2, with 5 bases matching each. The clonotype was recovered from an adult in good health. The sequenced DNA is TGTGCCAGCAGCCCCGACGGGGCTAGTGGGGCTCTCGGGGAGCTGTTTTTT. Translated, it reads CASSPDGASGALGELFF.